The 18 T cell receptor beta chains presented below share a single source sample, sequenced in a study of T cell responses to AZD1222 COVID-19 vaccine. Sequencing was performed with immunoSEQ multiplex PCR; in TCRdb, only in-frame clones are kept and a portion is missing. The table records about 120,000 clones, about 89% of them present only once. Specimen: peripheral blood, collected on day 0 of AZD1222 vaccination. These receptors all come from an adult in good health.

The chain joins TRBV6-5 to TRBJ1-1; D gene ambiguous. Germline CDR1 MNHEY, CDR2 SVGAGI. CDR3 size: 15 residues. Trimming took 6 bases from V and 5 from J, leaving 19 bases between them. The CDR3 sequence: CASRPQGIGGTEAFF. The DNA for the CDR3 is TGTGCCAGCAGGCCCCAAGGTATCGGCGGAACTGAAGCTTTCTTT.

CDR3 DNA sequence: TGTGCCAGTAGTATAGCGACGGGCCCTCAAGAGACCCAGTACTTC. It is translated as CASSIATGPQETQYF. The rearrangement uses TRBV19 and TRBJ2-5; D is ambiguous. Looked up from germline, CDR1 is LNHDA and CDR2 is SQIVND (reference sequence). V lost 1 base to trimming and J lost 2 bases, with 11 bases between them. This CDR3 is 15 amino acids long. Full variable domain (missing parts from reference TRBV19 and TRBJ2-5): DGGITQSPKYLFRKEGQNVTLSCEQNLNHDAMYWYRQDPGQGLRLIYYSQIVNDFQKGDIAEGYSVSREKKESFPLTVTSAQKNPTAFYLCASSIATGPQETQYFGPGTRLLVL.

On this clone: Other DNA variants within this sample encode the same CDR3. The chain carries TRBV20-1 and TRBJ1-6; D gene ambiguous. The CDR3 has 11 residues. Germline V CDR1 and CDR2: DFQATT, SNEGSKA (reference sequence). The germline V and J ends were trimmed by 5 bases and 8 bases, with 7 bases remaining between them. The CDR3 is CSARYDSPLHF. CDR3 coding DNA: TGCAGTGCTCGTTATGATTCACCCCTCCACTTT.

J is TRBJ2-7 and V is TRBV28; D may be TRBD1 (6 bases). There are 13 residues in the CDR3. Germline V CDR1 and CDR2: MDHEN, SYDVKM. V was pared by 5 bases and J by 4 bases, with 12 bases between. CDR3 DNA sequence: TGTGCCAGCAGTCCCCCGGACAGTTACGAGCAGTACTTC. Translated, it gives CASSPPDSYEQYF.

This clone was recorded only once. The chain is built from TRBV19 and TRBJ2-1; 8 nucleotides agree with TRBD2. Losses at the gene ends were 8 bases for V and 1 base for J; bases not matched to a gene: 4. Germline V gene sequence: CDR1 LNHDA, CDR2 SQIVND (reference sequence). The CDR3 runs 14 residues. The CDR3 region is CASAAGGSYNEQFF. Written as DNA, the CDR3 is TGTGCCAGTGCCGCGGGGGGTTCCTACAATGAGCAGTTCTTC.

Points on this clone: This is likely a read error, given that the CDR3 carries no conserved phenylalanine or tryptophan at its end. The DNA is left out, because the CDR3 cannot be placed on it with certainty; the CDR3 is given as TCRdb lists it. V gene TRBV9 combines with J gene TRBJ1-2. The CDR3 region is 11 residues in length, termini included. The germline V gene has CDR1 SGDLS and CDR2 YYNGEE. CDR3 in amino acids: CASSVAKKGTD.

V gene TRBV7-6 combines with J gene TRBJ2-7; D uncertain. Germline V CDR1 and CDR2: SGHVS, FNYEAQ. The length of the CDR3 is 13 residues. V was clipped by 0 bases and J by 4 bases, with 7 bases between them. CDR3 DNA: TGTGCCAGCAGCTTAGCAGGTGGTTACGAGCAGTACTTC. Protein: CASSLAGGYEQYF.

In DNA form, the CDR3 reads TGTGCCACCAGTGATTTATCTCAGGGCTATGGCTACACCTTC. Translating it yields CATSDLSQGYGYTF. V gene TRBV24-1 combines with J gene TRBJ1-2; the D gene is possibly TRBD1 (5 bases). Per the germline V gene, CDR1 is KGHDR and CDR2 is SFDVKD. CDR3 size: 14 residues. V dropped 1 base and J dropped 4 bases, with 9 bases sitting between them.

The chain couples TRBV30 to TRBJ2-7; 9 bases line up with TRBD1. The CDR3 length is 13 residues. The germline V gene has CDR1 GTSNPN and CDR2 SVGIG (reference sequence). Losses at the gene ends were 4 bases for V and 2 bases for J; bases not matched to a gene: 3. CDR3 in amino acids: CAWIRDRAYEQYF. CDR3 sequence (DNA): TGTGCCTGGATCCGGGACAGGGCCTACGAGCAGTACTTC.

This sequence joins TRBV5-1 and TRBJ1-1, with D possibly being TRBD1 (6 bases). The CDR3 consists of 15 residues. V was cut by 0 bases and J by 1 base, with 10 bases left in between. Germline V gene data show CDR1 as SGHRS and CDR2 as YFSETQ. CDR3 sequence reads: CASSLAQGKNTEAFF. Here the CDR3 DNA reads TGCGCCAGCAGCTTGGCCCAGGGGAAGAACACTGAAGCTTTCTTT.

The rearrangement links TRBV19 to TRBJ1-1; D is possibly TRBD1 (5 bases). The CDR3 sequence is 13 residues long. V was clipped by 7 bases and J by 4 bases, with 13 bases between them. Germline V gene data show CDR1 as LNHDA and CDR2 as SQIVND (reference sequence). CDR3 region: CASTTGWGTEAFF. CDR3 nucleotide sequence: TGTGCCAGTACCACAGGCTGGGGCACTGAAGCTTTCTTT.

The CDR3 sequence: CASSINPGPLNTEAFF. The CDR3 coding sequence is TGTGCCAGTAGTATCAATCCGGGACCCCTAAACACTGAAGCTTTCTTT. This chain joins TRBV19 and TRBJ1-1, with a possible D match to TRBD1 (5 bases). This CDR3 has 16 residues. Between the trimmed V and J ends, which lost 3 bases and 2 bases, there was a span of 16 bases. The germline gives CDR1 LNHDA, CDR2 SQIVND (reference sequence).

V gene TRBV7-3 combines with J gene TRBJ2-7; 9 positions agree with TRBD1. The CDR3 extends over 13 amino acids. V lost 2 bases, J lost 6 bases, and 2 bases stayed unmatched. CDR1 and CDR2 (germline): SGHTA, FQGTGA. The CDR3 nucleotides are TGTGCCAGCAGCTTAGGGACAGGGTTCGAGCAGTACTTC. The encoded protein is CASSLGTGFEQYF. Complete variable domain (other parts from reference TRBV7-3 and TRBJ2-7): GAGVSQTPSNKVTEKGKYVELRCDPISGHTALYWYRQSLGQGPEFLIYFQGTGAADDSGLPNDRFFAVRPEGSVSTLKIQRTERGDSAVYLCASSLGTGFEQYFGPGTRLTVT.

The V and J genes are TRBV29-1 and TRBJ2-5; 8 bases are a match to TRBD1. Germline V gives CDR1 SQVTM, CDR2 ANQGSEA. The CDR3 extends over 14 amino acids. Germline trimming cut 3 bases from V and 5 bases from J; bases unmatched to any gene: 8. The CDR3 DNA reads TGCAGCGTTGATTCGACAGGGGATAGGGAGACCCAGTACTTC. Amino acid sequence: CSVDSTGDRETQYF.

The chain uses TRBV5-1 and TRBJ2-5, with 10 bases that match TRBD2. The CDR3 is 17 amino acids. Germline loops: CDR1 SGHRS, CDR2 YFSETQ. With V trimmed by 4 bases and J by 1 base, 10 bases remained unmatched. The DNA for the CDR3 is TGCGCCAGCAGCCCGGGTGGGGCTAGCGGGGGCCAAGAGACCCAGTACTTC. Its protein product is CASSPGGASGGQETQYF.

The V gene is TRBV6-1, the J gene TRBJ1-3; 7 nucleotides line up with TRBD1. The junction had 2 bases not matched to a gene; V was cut back by 2 bases and J by 4 bases. Germline values: CDR1 MNHNS, CDR2 SASEGT. The CDR3 extends over 14 amino acids. CDR3 region: CASSEIRGGNTIYF. CDR3 DNA sequence: TGTGCCAGCAGTGAAATCAGGGGGGGAAACACCATATATTTT.

V and J are TRBV5-1 and TRBJ1-1, with unresolved D. Trimming removed 4 bases at V and 5 bases at J, with 15 bases between. The germline CDR1 and CDR2 sequences are SGHRS and YFSETQ. This CDR3 comprises 14 residues. CDR3 in amino acids: CASSKDPPATEAFF. The CDR3 DNA follows: TGCGCCAGCAGCAAAGACCCACCCGCGACTGAAGCTTTCTTT. The complete variable domain, with remaining parts taken from reference TRBV5-1 and TRBJ1-1, reads KAGVTQTPRYLIKTRGQQVTLSCSPISGHRSVSWYQQTPGQGLQFLFEYFSETQRNKGNFPGRFSGRQFSNSRSEMNVSTLELGDSALYLCASSKDPPATEAFFGQGTRLTVV.

This clone was counted between two and nine times. This rearrangement joins TRBV19 to TRBJ2-7, with 8 bases matching TRBD2. Germline CDR1 reads LNHDA; CDR2 reads SQIVND (reference sequence). The junction had 11 bases not matched to a gene; V was cut back by 11 bases and J by 2 bases. The CDR3 covers 14 residues. In DNA, the CDR3 is TGTGCCTGCTCCGGGAGCGGGGGAACCTACGAGCAGTACTTC. The encoded protein is CACSGSGGTYEQYF. The complete variable domain, with remaining parts taken from reference TRBV19 and TRBJ2-7, reads DGGITQSPKYLFRKEGQNVTLSCEQNLNHDAMYWYRQDPGQGLRLIYYSQIVNDFQKGDIAEGYSVSREKKESFPLTVTSAQKNPTAFYLCACSGSGGTYEQYFGPGTRLTVT.